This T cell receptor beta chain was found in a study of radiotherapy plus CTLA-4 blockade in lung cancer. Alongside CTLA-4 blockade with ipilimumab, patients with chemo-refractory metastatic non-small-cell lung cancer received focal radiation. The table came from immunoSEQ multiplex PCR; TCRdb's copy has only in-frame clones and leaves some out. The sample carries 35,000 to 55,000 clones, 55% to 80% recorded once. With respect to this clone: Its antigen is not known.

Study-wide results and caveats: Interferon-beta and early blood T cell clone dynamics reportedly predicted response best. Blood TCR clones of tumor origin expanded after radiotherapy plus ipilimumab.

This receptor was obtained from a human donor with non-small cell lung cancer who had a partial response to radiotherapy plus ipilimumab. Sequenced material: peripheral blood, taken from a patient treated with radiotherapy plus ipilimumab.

The CDR3 sequence is CASSLIQGDTGELFF. The CDR3 bases are TGTGCCAGCAGCTTGATTCAGGGCGACACCGGGGAGCTGTTTTTT. The J gene is TRBJ2-2, the V gene TRBV5-4, with D possibly TRBD1 on 5 matching bases. CDR1 and CDR2 from the germline V gene are SGHNT and YYREEE (reference sequence). V lost 1 base and J 3 bases, leaving 10 bases between the germline ends. CDR3 length: 15 amino acids.